The T cell receptor (beta chain) described here comes from a study of OX40 agonist ivuxolimab in advanced cancers. Points from the study as a whole: Relative to CD4+ cells, CD8+ T cells on average had more expanded clones. The antigen specificity of the peripheral T cells (those that were expanded) was not determined.

The CDR3 consists of 17 residues. V lost 4 bases and J lost 3, with 16 bases in between. CDR1 is LNHNV and CDR2 is YYDKDF in the germline V gene (reference sequence). Profiling relied on immunoSEQ multiplex PCR, and the TCRdb table lists in-frame clones only, not all of them. The data hold about 59,000 clones, with approximately 81% observed a single time. About this clone itself: Antigen unknown.

The origin of this receptor is an adult with an advanced solid tumor such as melanoma, head and neck, liver or kidney cancer. This chain links TRBV15 with TRBJ1-6; D possibly corresponds to TRBD1 (6 bases). This sample comprised CD4+ or CD8+ T cells sorted from blood, obtained in a trial of the OX40 agonist ivuxolimab. The CDR3: CATSTGAGTGYNSPLHF. CDR3 in DNA: TGTGCCACCAGCACAGGGGCAGGGACCGGCTATAATTCACCCCTCCACTTT.